The entry below describes one TCR beta chain. The data were taken from a study of regulatory T cells in long-lasting Graves disease. Time point of the sample: persistent/refractory GD, antithyroid drugs over 5 years with positive TRAb. Extracted PBMC RNA gave rise to the TCR library. Through Arm-PCR of CDR3 regions and iRepertoire HTBI primers, TCR beta libraries were built. TCRdb fed the multiplex PCR reads into MiXCR, producing one record per CDR3 protein. The sample comprises 300,000 to 350,000 distinct CDR3 sequences, roughly 21% of which are singletons, and 29% rests with the top ten. This receptor was identified in a female donor with Graves disease. The specimen was peripheral blood mononuclear cells (PBMCs), collected when the disease was refractory, from a patient treated with antithyroid drugs.

The CDR3 region has the DNA TGTGCCAGCAGCCAAGATCCGCGGCTTGACGAGCAGTACTTC. It specifies CASSQDPRLDEQYF. The chain links TRBV4-2 to TRBJ2-7; D is unresolved. Deletions cut 0 bases from V and 5 bases from J, with 11 bases between. The CDR3 has 14 amino acids. Germline V lookup: CDR1 LGHNA, CDR2 YNFKEQ.